These 4 T cell receptor beta chains originate from one sample sequenced in a study of breast tumors, draining lymph nodes, adjacent tissues. TCRdb called the multiplex PCR reads again in MiXCR, with one record for every CDR3 protein. The sample shows about 230,000 distinct CDR3 sequences, roughly 32% of them seen only once. Breast cancer patients provided tissue from their axillary draining lymph nodes. The sample comprised axillary lymph node tissue. The receptors originated from a female donor with breast cancer. Some clones in this sample may be carry-over from other donors' samples.

A single count supports this clonotype. The chain carries TRBV4-3 and TRBJ1-5; D uncertain. Germline V gives CDR1 LGHNA, CDR2 YSLEER. CDR3 size: 14 residues. The V gene lost 0 bases and the J gene lost 2 bases, with 5 bases spanning the gap. Here the CDR3 reads CASSQDHGNQPQHF. In DNA, the CDR3 is TGCGCCAGCAGCCAAGATCACGGCAATCAGCCCCAGCATTTT.

As regards this clonotype: Being one base from a much bigger clone, this may be a read error. This chain links TRBV7-2 with TRBJ2-1; 8 positions agree with TRBD2. The CDR3 is 17 residues long. CDR1 and CDR2 (germline): SGHTA, FQGNSA. The CDR3 sequence: CASSPRVGVAGYNQQFF. The CDR3 DNA reads TGTGCCAGCAGCCCCCGGGTGGGGGTAGCGGGATACAATCAGCAGTTCTTC.

This clonotype has at least ten counts. V is TRBV12-5 and J is TRBJ2-1, with no clear D. Between the trimmed V and J ends, which lost 1 base and 7 bases, there was a span of 2 bases. The CDR3 is made up of 11 amino acids. Germline V lookup: CDR1 LGHNT, CDR2 FRNRAP. CDR3 amino acids: CASGLENEQFF. The CDR3 DNA follows: TGTGCTAGTGGTTTGGAAAATGAGCAGTTCTTC.

The table lists this clonotype with many counts. The chain recombines TRBV20-1 with TRBJ1-2; TRBD1 aligns across 7 bases. Germline CDR1 DFQATT, CDR2 SNEGSKA (reference sequence). Trimming took 2 bases from V and 8 from J; bases not matched to a gene: 8. The CDR3 is 13 amino acids. The CDR3 coding sequence is TGCAGTGCTAGAAGAACGGGACAGCGAGGCTACACCTTC. Encoded protein: CSARRTGQRGYTF.